This paragraph reports one T cell receptor beta chain. The repertoire was sequenced with immunoSEQ multiplex PCR; TCRdb's copy has only in-frame clones and lacks some. This table has hundreds of thousands of clones, approximately 90% appearing once. This sample was included in a study of blood T cell repertoires in COVID-19. Whole-study context: The United States, Italy and Spain supplied acute and convalescent COVID-19 samples.

This clonotype originated in a woman aged 30 to 39 with active or convalescent COVID-19. The sequenced sample was peripheral blood.

The CDR3 bases are TGCGCCAGCAGCGTGGTCGGACAGGGTACCAATGAGCAGTTCTTC. This encodes CASSVVGQGTNEQFF. The gene calls are TRBV5-1 and TRBJ2-1; 8 positions agree with TRBD1. The CDR3 covers 15 residues. The V and J ends lost 4 bases and 6 bases, in that order; junction bases with no gene match: 9. Germline CDR1 is SGHRS and CDR2 is YFSETQ.